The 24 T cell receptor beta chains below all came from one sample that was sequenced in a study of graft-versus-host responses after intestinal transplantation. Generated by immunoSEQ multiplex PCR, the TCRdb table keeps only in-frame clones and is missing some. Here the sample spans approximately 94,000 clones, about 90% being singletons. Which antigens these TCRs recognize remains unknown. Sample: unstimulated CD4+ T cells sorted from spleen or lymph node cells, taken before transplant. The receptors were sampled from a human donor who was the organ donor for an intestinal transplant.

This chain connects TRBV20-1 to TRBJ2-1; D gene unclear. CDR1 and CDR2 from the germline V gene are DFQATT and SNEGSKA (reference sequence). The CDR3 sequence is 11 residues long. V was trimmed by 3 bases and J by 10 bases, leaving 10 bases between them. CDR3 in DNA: TGCAGTGCTAGGAAAATCCCGGAGCAGTTCTTC. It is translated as CSARKIPEQFF.

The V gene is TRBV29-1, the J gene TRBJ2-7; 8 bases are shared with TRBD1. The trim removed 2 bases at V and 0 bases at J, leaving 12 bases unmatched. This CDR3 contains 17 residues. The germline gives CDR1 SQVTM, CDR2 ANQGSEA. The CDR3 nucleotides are TGCAGCGTTGAAAGGGTAGGGGACAGGCATAGCTCCTACGAGCAGTACTTC. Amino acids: CSVERVGDRHSSYEQYF.

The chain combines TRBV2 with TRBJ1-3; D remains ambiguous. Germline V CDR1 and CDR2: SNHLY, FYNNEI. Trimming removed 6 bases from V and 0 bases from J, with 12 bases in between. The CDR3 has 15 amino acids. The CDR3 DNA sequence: TGTGCCAGCAGCCCACAGATACTCTCTGGAAACACCATATATTTT. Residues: CASSPQILSGNTIYF.

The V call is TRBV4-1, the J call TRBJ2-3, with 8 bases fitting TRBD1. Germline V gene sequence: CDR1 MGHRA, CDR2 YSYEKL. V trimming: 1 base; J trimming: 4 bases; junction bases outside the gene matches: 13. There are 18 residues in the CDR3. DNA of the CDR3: TGCGCCAGCAGCCAAGGGAAAGTCTGGACAGGGTCTTCAGATACGCAGTATTTT. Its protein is CASSQGKVWTGSSDTQYF.

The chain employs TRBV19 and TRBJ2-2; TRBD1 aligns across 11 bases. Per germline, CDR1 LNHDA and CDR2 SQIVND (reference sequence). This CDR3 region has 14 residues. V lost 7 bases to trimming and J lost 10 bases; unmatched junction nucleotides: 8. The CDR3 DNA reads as TGTGCCAGTACCTCGGGACAGGGGGGGGCGGAGCTGTTTTTT. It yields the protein CASTSGQGGAELFF.

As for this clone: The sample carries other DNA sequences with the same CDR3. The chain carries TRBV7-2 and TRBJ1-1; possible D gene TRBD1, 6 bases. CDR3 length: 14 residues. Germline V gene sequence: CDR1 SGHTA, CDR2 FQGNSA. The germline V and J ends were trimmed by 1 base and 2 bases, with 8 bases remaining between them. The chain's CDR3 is CASSLEGENTEAFF. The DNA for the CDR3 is TGTGCCAGCAGCTTAGAGGGGGAAAACACTGAAGCTTTCTTT.

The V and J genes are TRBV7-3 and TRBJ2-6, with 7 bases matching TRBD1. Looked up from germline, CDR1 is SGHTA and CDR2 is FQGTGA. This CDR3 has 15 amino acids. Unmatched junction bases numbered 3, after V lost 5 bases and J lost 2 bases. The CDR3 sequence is CASSPQGAGANVLTF. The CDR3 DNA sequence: TGTGCCAGCAGCCCTCAGGGGGCTGGGGCCAACGTCCTGACTTTC.

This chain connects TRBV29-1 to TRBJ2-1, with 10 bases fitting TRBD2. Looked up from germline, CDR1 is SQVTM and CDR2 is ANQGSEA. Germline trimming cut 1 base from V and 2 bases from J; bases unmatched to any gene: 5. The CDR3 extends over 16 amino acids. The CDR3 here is CSVEAALAGAYNEQFF. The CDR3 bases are TGCAGCGTTGAAGCCGCGCTAGCGGGGGCCTACAATGAGCAGTTCTTC.

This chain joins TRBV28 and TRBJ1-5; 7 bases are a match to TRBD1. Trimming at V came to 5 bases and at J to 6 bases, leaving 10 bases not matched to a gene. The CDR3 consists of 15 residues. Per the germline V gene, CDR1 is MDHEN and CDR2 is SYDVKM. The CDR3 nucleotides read TGTGCCAGCAGTATGATAGGGGGCGCGGGTCAGCCCCAGCATTTT. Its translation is CASSMIGGAGQPQHF.

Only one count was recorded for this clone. DNA for the CDR3: TGCAGTGCTAGAGATGAAAAACTGTTTTTT. It codes for CSARDEKLFF. The gene calls are TRBV20-1 and TRBJ1-4; D unclear. V lost 0 bases and J 7 bases, leaving 0 bases between the germline ends. CDR1 is DFQATT, CDR2 SNEGSKA, per germline (reference sequence). The CDR3 consists of 10 residues.

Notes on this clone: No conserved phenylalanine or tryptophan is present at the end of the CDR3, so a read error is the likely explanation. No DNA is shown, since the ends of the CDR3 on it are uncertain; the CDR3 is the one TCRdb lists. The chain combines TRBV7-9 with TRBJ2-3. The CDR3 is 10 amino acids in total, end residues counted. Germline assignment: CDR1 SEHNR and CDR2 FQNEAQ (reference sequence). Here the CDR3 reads CASHPQAWVG.

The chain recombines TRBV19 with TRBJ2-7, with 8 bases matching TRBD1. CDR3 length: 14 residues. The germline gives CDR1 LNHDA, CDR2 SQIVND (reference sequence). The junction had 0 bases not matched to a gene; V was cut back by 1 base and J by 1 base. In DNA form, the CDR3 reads TGTGCCAGTAGTATAGGACAGGGGTCCTACGAGCAGTACTTC. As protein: CASSIGQGSYEQYF.

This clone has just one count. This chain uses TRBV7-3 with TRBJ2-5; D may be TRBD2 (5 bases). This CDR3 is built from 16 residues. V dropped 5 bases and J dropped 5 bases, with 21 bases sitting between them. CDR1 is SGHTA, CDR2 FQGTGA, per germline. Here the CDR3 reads CASSPGLIPLVETQYF. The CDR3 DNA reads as TGTGCCAGCAGCCCAGGACTCATCCCATTGGTCGAGACCCAGTACTTC.

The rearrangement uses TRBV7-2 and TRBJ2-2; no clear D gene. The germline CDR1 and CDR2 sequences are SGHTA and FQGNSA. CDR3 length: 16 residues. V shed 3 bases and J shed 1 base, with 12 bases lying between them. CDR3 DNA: TGTGCCAGCAGCTTTCCAGCATGGGGGAACACCGGGGAGCTGTTTTTT. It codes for CASSFPAWGNTGELFF.

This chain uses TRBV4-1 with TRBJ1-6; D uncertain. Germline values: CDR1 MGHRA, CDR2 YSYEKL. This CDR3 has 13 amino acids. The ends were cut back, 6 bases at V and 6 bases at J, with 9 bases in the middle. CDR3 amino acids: CASRRATNSPLHF. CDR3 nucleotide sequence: TGCGCCAGCAGAAGGGCGACTAATTCACCCCTCCACTTT.

In DNA, the CDR3 is TGTGCCAGTAGTATAGACAGCAACACAGATACGCAGTATTTT. Protein product: CASSIDSNTDTQYF. The gene calls are TRBV19 and TRBJ2-3; D ambiguous. The germline V and J ends were trimmed by 0 bases and 2 bases, with 6 bases remaining between them. The CDR3 extends over 14 amino acids. Germline loops: CDR1 LNHDA, CDR2 SQIVND (reference sequence).

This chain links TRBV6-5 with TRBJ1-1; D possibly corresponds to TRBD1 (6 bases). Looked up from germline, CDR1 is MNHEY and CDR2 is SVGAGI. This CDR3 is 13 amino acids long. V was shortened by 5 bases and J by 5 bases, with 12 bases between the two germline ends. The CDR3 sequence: CASSGGGRTEAFF. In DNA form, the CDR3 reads TGTGCCAGCAGTGGGGGGGGGCGGACTGAAGCTTTCTTT.

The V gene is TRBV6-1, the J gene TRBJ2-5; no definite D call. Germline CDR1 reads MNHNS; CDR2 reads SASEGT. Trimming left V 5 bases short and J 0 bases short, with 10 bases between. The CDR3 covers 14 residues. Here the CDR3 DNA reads TGTGCCAGCAGTCCCCGGGTGTACCAAGAGACCCAGTACTTC. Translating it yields CASSPRVYQETQYF.

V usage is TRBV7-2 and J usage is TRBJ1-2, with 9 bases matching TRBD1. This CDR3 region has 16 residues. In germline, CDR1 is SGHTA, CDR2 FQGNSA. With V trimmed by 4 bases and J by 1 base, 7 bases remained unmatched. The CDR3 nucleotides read TGTGCCAGCAGCTCGACCGGGACAGGGAATAACTATGGCTACACCTTC. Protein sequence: CASSSTGTGNNYGYTF.

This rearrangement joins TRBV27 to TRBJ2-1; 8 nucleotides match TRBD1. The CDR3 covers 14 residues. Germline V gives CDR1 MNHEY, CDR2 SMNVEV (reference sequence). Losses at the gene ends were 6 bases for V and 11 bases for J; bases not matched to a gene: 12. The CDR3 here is CASRPAGGFIKQFF. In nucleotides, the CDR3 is TGTGCCAGCAGACCGGCAGGGGGCTTTATTAAGCAGTTCTTC.

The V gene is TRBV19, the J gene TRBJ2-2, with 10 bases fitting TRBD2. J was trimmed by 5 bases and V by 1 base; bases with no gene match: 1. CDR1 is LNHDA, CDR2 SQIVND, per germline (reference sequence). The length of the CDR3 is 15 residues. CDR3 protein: CASSIVAGGTGELFF. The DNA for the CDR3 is TGTGCCAGTAGTATAGTAGCGGGGGGTACCGGGGAGCTGTTTTTT.

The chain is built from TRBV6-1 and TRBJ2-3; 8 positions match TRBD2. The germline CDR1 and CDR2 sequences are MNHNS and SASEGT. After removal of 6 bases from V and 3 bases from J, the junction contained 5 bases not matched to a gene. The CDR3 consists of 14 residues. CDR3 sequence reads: CASSGGAETDTQYF. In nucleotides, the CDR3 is TGTGCCAGCAGCGGGGGGGCCGAGACAGATACGCAGTATTTT.

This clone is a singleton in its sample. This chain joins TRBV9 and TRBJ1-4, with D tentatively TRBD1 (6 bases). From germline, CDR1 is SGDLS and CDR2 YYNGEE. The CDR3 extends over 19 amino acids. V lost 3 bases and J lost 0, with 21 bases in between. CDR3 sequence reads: CASSDPSRTAVSTNEKLFF. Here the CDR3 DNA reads TGTGCCAGCAGCGACCCAAGTAGGACAGCTGTATCAACTAATGAAAAACTGTTTTTT.

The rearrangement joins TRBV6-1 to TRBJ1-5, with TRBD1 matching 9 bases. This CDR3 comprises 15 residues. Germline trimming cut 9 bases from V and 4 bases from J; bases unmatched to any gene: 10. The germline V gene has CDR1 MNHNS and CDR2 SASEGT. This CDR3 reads CASYKQGAKNQPQHF. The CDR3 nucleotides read TGTGCCAGTTACAAACAGGGGGCAAAAAATCAGCCCCAGCATTTT.